Detailed here is one T cell receptor beta chain. The sample is drawn from a study of blood T cell repertoires in COVID-19. Germline trimming cut 0 bases from V and 8 bases from J; bases unmatched to any gene: 5. The germline V gene has CDR1 LGHNA and CDR2 YNFKEQ. There are 16 residues in the CDR3. Here immunoSEQ multiplex PCR was the method, and the copy in TCRdb shows in-frame clones only, minus some. The table lists tens of thousands of clones, roughly four fifths of them singletons. This chain uses TRBV4-2 with TRBJ2-4, with TRBD1 identical over 12 bases. This receptor was identified in a woman aged 80 or over with acute or convalescent COVID-19. Sequencing was performed on peripheral blood. The CDR3 sequence is CASSQDGTGGVDIQYF. The CDR3 nucleotides are TGTGCCAGCAGCCAAGATGGGACAGGGGGCGTGGACATTCAGTACTTC.